These 7 T cell receptor beta chains share one sample of origin, sequenced in a study of CD8+ T cells in alopecia areata. Once RNA had been extracted, it was reverse transcribed into cDNA to act as the sequencing template. The repertoire was sequenced with immunoSEQ multiplex PCR; TCRdb's copy has only in-frame clones and lacks some. Altogether more than 85,000 clones are present, around 44% being singletons, with the ten largest covering around 0.8%. Sequencing was done on a sample of CD4+ T cells sorted from blood. The receptors here all came from a human donor with alopecia areata.

The V and J genes are TRBV4-1 and TRBJ2-5; 8 positions match TRBD1. Germline CDR1 is MGHRA and CDR2 is YSYEKL. V trimming: 0 bases; J trimming: 1 base; junction bases outside the gene matches: 4. The CDR3 spans 16 residues. CDR3 residues: CASSQDRTGRQETQYF. The DNA for the CDR3 is TGCGCCAGCAGCCAAGATCGGACAGGGCGCCAAGAGACCCAGTACTTC.

This clone was seen a few times. V usage is TRBV7-9 and J usage is TRBJ2-3; possible D gene TRBD2, 6 bases. The CDR3 sequence is 15 residues long. V lost 5 bases and J lost 6, with 18 bases in between. From germline, CDR1 is SEHNR and CDR2 FQNEAQ (reference sequence). CDR3 sequence (DNA): TGTGCCAGCAGCGCCGGGACTCATTGGGACGATACGCAGTATTTT. It is translated as CASSAGTHWDDTQYF.

V gene TRBV2 combines with J gene TRBJ2-1; no reliable D call. There are 16 residues in the CDR3. CDR1 SNHLY and CDR2 FYNNEI come from the germline V gene. V dropped 4 bases and J dropped 0 bases, with 13 bases sitting between them. CDR3 sequence (DNA): TGTGCCAGCAGTGGTGTTCGGGCTAGCTCCTACAATGAGCAGTTCTTC. Its protein is CASSGVRASSYNEQFF.

This clone occurred many times. The chain couples TRBV28 to TRBJ2-4; D is perhaps TRBD2 (5 bases). CDR3 size: 14 residues. CDR1 is MDHEN, CDR2 SYDVKM, per germline. V lost 7 bases and J 0 bases, leaving 10 bases between the germline ends. The CDR3 DNA is TGTGCCAGCACCCCAGGACTAGCCAAAAACATTCAGTACTTC. Translated: CASTPGLAKNIQYF.

This chain uses TRBV11-2 with TRBJ2-2; 9 positions match TRBD1. Looked up from germline, CDR1 is SGHAT and CDR2 is FQNNGV. The CDR3 is 14 amino acids. Trimming cost V 5 bases and J 6 bases; bases outside gene matches: 4. The CDR3 loop is CASSRDREAGELFF. CDR3 in DNA: TGTGCCAGCAGCAGGGACAGGGAGGCCGGGGAGCTGTTTTTT.

The chain recombines TRBV6-6 with TRBJ2-7; D uncertain. Trimming left V 9 bases short and J 2 bases short, with 14 bases between. CDR3 size: 13 residues. Germline CDR1 and CDR2: MNHNY and SVGAGI (reference sequence). The CDR3 sequence is CASHPNLAYEQYF. As DNA, the CDR3 is TGTGCCAGTCACCCCAACCTAGCCTACGAGCAGTACTTC.

This clone turned up a few times. The rearrangement joins TRBV30 to TRBJ2-7; tentatively, D is TRBD1 or TRBD2 (6 bases each). V was cut by 5 bases and J by 6 bases, with 17 bases left in between. The CDR3 totals 13 residues. Per germline, CDR1 GTSNPN and CDR2 SVGIG (reference sequence). The CDR3 coding sequence is TGTGCCTGGTCGAAAGGGGGGCGTTTCGAGCAGTACTTC. Protein: CAWSKGGRFEQYF.